These T cell receptor beta chains were read from a single sample in a study of cytomegalovirus exposure and HLA in healthy donors. The method was immunoSEQ multiplex PCR; TCRdb's version includes in-frame clones alone and lacks a portion of them. The sample data list 150,000 to 200,000 clones. Sample: PBMCs. These receptors were taken from a woman younger than 30 in good health and CMV-seropositive. Both conserved end residues are part of each CDR3. The order of the fields is J gene, V gene, D gene, CDR3 protein, CDR3 DNA. D genes are given only for firm matches.

J: TRBJ2-1
V: TRBV7-3
D: .
CDR3: CASSFKTGEQFF
DNA: TGTGCCAGCAGTTTTAAAACGGGTGAGCAGTTCTTC

J: TRBJ2-7
V: TRBV7-9
D: TRBD1
CDR3: CASSFQGASSYEQYF
DNA: TGTGCCAGCAGCTTCCAGGGGGCTTCCTCCTACGAGCAGTACTTC

J: TRBJ2-1
V: TRBV5-1
D: TRBD1
CDR3: CASSLGAAGGWDEQFF
DNA: TGCGCCAGCAGCTTGGGGGCGGCAGGGGGCTGGGATGAGCAGTTCTTC

J: TRBJ2-7
V: TRBV9
D: .
CDR3: CASSAALADEQYF
DNA: TGTGCCAGCAGCGCAGCTTTAGCGGACGAGCAGTACTTC

J: TRBJ2-7
V: TRBV6-1
D: TRBD1
CDR3: CASTVGDRGHEQYF
DNA: TGTGCCAGCACCGTGGGGGACAGGGGGCACGAGCAGTACTTC

J: TRBJ2-7
V: TRBV5-5
D: .
CDR3: CASSDVLSSYEQYF
DNA: TGTGCCAGCAGCGATGTCCTTAGTTCCTACGAGCAGTACTTC

J: TRBJ1-1
V: TRBV5-1
D: TRBD1
CDR3: CASSPRDSRTEAFF
DNA: TGCGCCAGCAGCCCGAGGGACAGCCGCACTGAAGCTTTCTTT

J: TRBJ1-3
V: TRBV6-5
D: .
CDR3: CASSYSSRGDTIYF
DNA: TGTGCCAGCAGTTACTCGAGTCGAGGAGACACCATATATTTT

J: TRBJ2-7
V: TRBV27
D: .
CDR3: CASSLYPSTYEQYF
DNA: TGTGCCAGCAGTTTATATCCCAGTACCTACGAGCAGTACTTC

J: TRBJ2-5
V: TRBV11-3
D: .
CDR3: CASSNRAGEETQYF
DNA: TGTGCCAGCAGCAACCGCGCCGGTGAGGAGACCCAGTACTTC

J: TRBJ2-7
V: TRBV5-1
D: .
CDR3: CASRGSGNPYEQYF
DNA: TGCGCCAGCAGGGGTAGCGGAAATCCCTACGAGCAGTACTTC

J: TRBJ1-5
V: TRBV7-9
D: .
CDR3: CASSSQGRGNQPQHF
DNA: TGTGCCAGCAGTTCCCAGGGTAGGGGCAATCAGCCCCAGCATTTT

J: TRBJ2-1
V: TRBV7-9
D: TRBD2
CDR3: CASSRLAGNYNEQFF
DNA: TGTGCCAGCAGTCGACTAGCGGGGAACTACAATGAGCAGTTCTTC

J: TRBJ1-2
V: TRBV30
D: .
CDR3: CAWSVGQPGLYGYTF
DNA: TGTGCCTGGAGTGTAGGACAGCCGGGGCTCTATGGCTACACCTTC

J: TRBJ1-5
V: TRBV6-4
D: .
CDR3: CASSQIYSNQPQHF
DNA: TGTGCCAGCAGTCAGATTTATAGCAATCAGCCCCAGCATTTT

J: TRBJ1-1
V: TRBV5-4
D: .
CDR3: CASSLDGGITEAFF
DNA: TGTGCCAGCAGCTTGGATGGAGGGATCACTGAAGCTTTCTTT

J: TRBJ2-7
V: TRBV5-6
D: TRBD1
CDR3: CASRAGTGGYEQYF
DNA: TGTGCCAGCAGGGCCGGGACAGGAGGCTACGAGCAGTACTTC

J: TRBJ2-1
V: TRBV2
D: .
CDR3: CASSESRGHPGEQFF
DNA: TGTGCCAGCAGTGAATCTCGCGGGCACCCGGGTGAGCAGTTCTTC

J: TRBJ1-2
V: TRBV10-3
D: .
CDR3: CAISEQGLGYGYTF
DNA: TGTGCCATCAGTGAACAGGGATTAGGCTATGGCTACACCTTC

J: TRBJ1-1
V: TRBV29-1
D: .
CDR3: CSVNEAFF
DNA: TGCAGCGTCAATGAAGCTTTCTTT

J: TRBJ1-1
V: TRBV15
D: .
CDR3: CATSREISMNTEAFF
DNA: TGTGCCACCAGCAGGGAGATAAGCATGAACACTGAAGCTTTCTTT

J: TRBJ2-5
V: TRBV6-1
D: TRBD2
CDR3: CASSELPTGTSGSLSQETQYF
DNA: TGTGCCAGCAGTGAACTACCGACCGGGACTAGCGGGAGCCTTTCCCAAGAGACCCAGTACTTC

J: TRBJ2-5
V: TRBV2
D: TRBD2
CDR3: CASSPGTSGVETQYF
DNA: TGTGCCAGCAGTCCCGGGACTAGCGGGGTGGAGACCCAGTACTTC

J: TRBJ1-1
V: TRBV18
D: TRBD1
CDR3: CASSQGAAMNTEAFF
DNA: TGTGCCAGCTCACAGGGGGCGGCAATGAACACTGAAGCTTTCTTT

J: TRBJ1-1
V: TRBV11-1
D: .
CDR3: CASSFRGLNTEAFF
DNA: TGTGCCAGCAGCTTCAGGGGACTGAACACTGAAGCTTTCTTT

J: TRBJ2-7
V: TRBV30
D: .
CDR3: CAWRPPLETAYYEQYF
DNA: TGTGCCTGGAGGCCGCCCCTAGAGACAGCTTACTACGAGCAGTACTTC

J: TRBJ2-6
V: TRBV5-4
D: .
CDR3: CASSLFRYSGANVLTF
DNA: TGTGCCAGCAGCTTATTCAGGTACTCTGGGGCCAACGTCCTGACTTTC

J: TRBJ2-3
V: TRBV21-1
D: .
CDR3: CASSTSRDRGTDTQYF
DNA: TGTGCCAGCAGCACGTCCCGGGACAGGGGCACAGATACGCAGTATTTT

J: TRBJ2-2
V: TRBV5-4
D: TRBD2
CDR3: CASSTRTSGAGGELFF
DNA: TGTGCCAGCAGCACCCGGACTAGCGGGGCCGGCGGGGAGCTGTTTTTT

J: TRBJ1-3
V: TRBV19
D: .
CDR3: CASSITVSGNTIYF
DNA: TGTGCCAGTAGTATAACGGTTTCTGGAAACACCATATATTTT

J: TRBJ2-7
V: TRBV5-1
D: TRBD2
CDR3: CASGSGGTRYEQYF
DNA: TGCGCCAGTGGTAGCGGGGGGACTCGGTACGAGCAGTACTTC

J: TRBJ2-1
V: TRBV30
D: TRBD1
CDR3: CAWRTGQSSYNEQFF
DNA: TGTGCCTGGAGGACAGGGCAAAGCTCCTACAATGAGCAGTTCTTC

J: TRBJ1-2
V: TRBV5-1
D: TRBD1
CDR3: CASSLARTGSMAYTF
DNA: TGCGCCAGCAGCTTGGCTCGGACAGGCTCTATGGCCTACACCTTC

J: TRBJ2-7
V: TRBV30
D: TRBD1
CDR3: CAWSVPGQSSGEQYF
DNA: TGTGCCTGGAGTGTACCGGGACAGAGTTCTGGAGAGCAGTACTTC

J: TRBJ2-1
V: TRBV7-9
D: .
CDR3: CASSKARGYNEQFF
DNA: TGTGCCAGCAGCAAAGCCCGGGGTTACAATGAGCAGTTCTTC

J: TRBJ1-2
V: TRBV2
D: .
CDR3: CASSGRGWPGNGYTF
DNA: TGTGCCAGCAGTGGGCGGGGATGGCCAGGGAATGGCTACACCTTC

J: TRBJ1-2
V: TRBV28
D: .
CDR3: CAVRGYTF
DNA: TGTGCCGTCAGGGGCTATACCTTC

J: TRBJ1-1
V: TRBV7-3
D: .
CDR3: CASSPGAGNTEAFF
DNA: TGTGCCAGCAGCCCCGGAGCCGGAAACACTGAAGCTTTCTTT

J: TRBJ2-7
V: TRBV6-1
D: .
CDR3: CASSVDTRSYEQYF
DNA: TGTGCCAGCAGTGTGGACACGCGCTCCTACGAGCAGTACTTC

J: TRBJ1-2
V: TRBV6-5
D: .
CDR3: CASSYGGADSYGYTF
DNA: TGTGCCAGCAGTTACGGCGGGGCGGACTCCTATGGCTACACCTTC

J: TRBJ2-7
V: TRBV7-9
D: TRBD1
CDR3: CASSWGQGPYEQYF
DNA: TGTGCCAGCAGCTGGGGACAGGGGCCGTACGAGCAGTACTTC